Listed here are 18 T cell receptor beta chains from one sample, sequenced in a study of technical replicates of blood from a few donors. TCRdb's table, derived via immunoSEQ multiplex PCR, lists solely in-frame clones and lacks some. The sample has roughly 85,000 clones, about 94% seen once; the top ten hold over 0.25%. The material sequenced was T cells isolated from PBMCs. Receptor source: a human donor in good health.

This clone has a single count. The genes are TRBV15 and TRBJ2-3; 9 positions match TRBD2. CDR1 is LNHNV, CDR2 YYDKDF, per germline (reference sequence). V shed 9 bases and J 7 bases; nucleotides not matched to a gene: 14. The CDR3 loop spans 15 amino acids. As DNA, the CDR3 is TGTGCCACGACACCCGGGGTGCTAGCGGGAAATACGCAGTATTTT. Translating it yields CATTPGVLAGNTQYF.

The chain uses TRBV2 and TRBJ2-7; 8 nucleotides align to TRBD1. Germline V gene data show CDR1 as SNHLY and CDR2 as FYNNEI. This CDR3 spans 14 amino acids. The V and J ends lost 2 bases and 4 bases, in that order; junction bases with no gene match: 4. CDR3 region: CASSEQDRAYEQYF. The CDR3 nucleotides are TGTGCCAGCAGTGAACAGGACAGGGCGTACGAGCAGTACTTC. The full variable domain, rest sourced from reference TRBV2 and TRBJ2-7, is EPEVTQTPSHQVTQMGQEVILRCVPISNHLYFYWYRQILGQKVEFLVSFYNNEISEKSEIFDDQFSVERPDGSNFTLKIRSTKLEDSAMYFCASSEQDRAYEQYFGPGTRLTVT.

V and J are TRBV7-2 and TRBJ2-1; 8 nucleotides line up with TRBD2. This CDR3 comprises 17 residues. The V segment lost 5 bases and the J segment 4 bases; nucleotides outside the gene matches: 13. Germline CDR1 reads SGHTA; CDR2 reads FQGNSA. This CDR3 is CASSPSGGPSWYNEQFF. CDR3 in DNA: TGTGCCAGCAGCCCAAGCGGGGGCCCAAGCTGGTACAATGAGCAGTTCTTC. Supplemented by reference TRBV7-2 and TRBJ2-1, the full variable domain reads GAGVSQSPSNKVTEKGKDVELRCDPISGHTALYWYRQSLGQGLEFLIYFQGNSAPDKSGLPSDRFSAERTGGSVSTLTIQRTQQEDSAVYLCASSPSGGPSWYNEQFFGPGTRLTVL.

The J gene is TRBJ2-5, the V gene TRBV4-1, with 8 bases identical to TRBD2. The CDR3 is 14 amino acids. J was trimmed by 5 bases and V by 1 base; bases with no gene match: 3. Germline assignment: CDR1 MGHRA and CDR2 YSYEKL. This chain's CDR3 is CASSQVTGGETQYF. The CDR3, as DNA: TGCGCCAGCAGCCAAGTCACGGGGGGGGAGACCCAGTACTTC.

The rearrangement uses TRBV5-8 and TRBJ1-4; D gene unclear. The V and J ends lost 3 bases and 7 bases respectively, with 13 bases between them. The CDR3 is 14 residues long. Germline lookup yields CDR1 SGHTS and CDR2 YDEGEE. The CDR3 loop reads CASSSNGPGEKLFF. The CDR3 DNA follows: TGTGCCAGCAGCTCAAATGGCCCGGGTGAAAAACTGTTTTTT.

The J gene is TRBJ2-7, the V gene TRBV6-1; tentative D call: TRBD1 (6 bases). CDR1 and CDR2 from the germline V gene are MNHNS and SASEGT. The V and J ends lost 1 base and 4 bases respectively, with 14 bases between them. The CDR3 has 15 residues. DNA of the CDR3: TGTGCCAGCAGTGAAGAGCAGGGGATGAATTACGAGCAGTACTTC. Residues: CASSEEQGMNYEQYF.

This clone was recorded a few times. The genes are TRBV4-1 and TRBJ2-7, with D perhaps matching TRBD1 (5 bases). The CDR3 length is 13 residues. The V gene's germline CDR1 is MGHRA and CDR2 YSYEKL. The ends were cut back, 1 base at V and 5 bases at J, with 9 bases in the middle. CDR3: CASSQGTGDEQYF. CDR3 nucleotide sequence: TGCGCCAGCAGCCAAGGTACAGGTGACGAGCAGTACTTC.

The rearrangement joins TRBV30 to TRBJ1-5; 8 bases map to TRBD1. Trimming took 3 bases from V and 3 from J; bases not matched to a gene: 1. Germline V gene lookup returns CDR1 GTSNPN and CDR2 SVGIG (reference sequence). The CDR3 length is 13 residues. The CDR3 DNA sequence: TGTGCCTGGAGCCAGGGGGCCAATCAGCCCCAGCATTTT. Encoded protein: CAWSQGANQPQHF.

The chain is built from TRBV7-9 and TRBJ2-7; D not certain. The length of the CDR3 is 13 residues. Per germline, CDR1 SEHNR and CDR2 FQNEAQ (reference sequence). V lost 2 bases and J lost 6, with 11 bases in between. The CDR3 spells CASSLTPGIEQYF. The DNA of the CDR3 is TGTGCCAGCAGCTTAACCCCAGGTATCGAGCAGTACTTC.

The CDR3 DNA is TGTGCCAGCAGTTCCTCACAAGTAGGGGAGCTGTTTTTT. Residues: CASSSSQVGELFF. The chain couples TRBV2 to TRBJ2-2, with D unresolved. CDR3 size: 13 residues. The germline V gene encodes CDR1 SNHLY and CDR2 FYNNEI. V gave up 5 bases and J gave up 8 bases, with 12 bases separating them.

V gene TRBV5-1 combines with J gene TRBJ1-4, with D unresolved. V shed 0 bases and J shed 8 bases, with 14 bases lying between them. Germline loops: CDR1 SGHRS, CDR2 YFSETQ. This CDR3 spans 15 amino acids. DNA of the CDR3: TGCGCCAGCAGCTTGGAGGCCCCCGGAGGCGAAAAACTGTTTTTT. Amino acid sequence: CASSLEAPGGEKLFF.

V and J are TRBV9 and TRBJ2-5; a weak D match, TRBD1 (6 bases). The CDR3 extends over 15 amino acids. Trimming removed 5 bases from V and 4 bases from J, with 18 bases in between. Germline CDR1 and CDR2: SGDLS and YYNGEE. CDR3 sequence: CASSPWAGDGETQYF. In nucleotides, the CDR3 is TGTGCCAGCAGTCCATGGGCAGGGGACGGAGAGACCCAGTACTTC.

The chain has TRBV7-9 and TRBJ2-4; 7 bases are a match to TRBD2. CDR3 length equals 15 residues. Trimming at V came to 5 bases and at J to 7 bases, leaving 11 bases not matched to a gene. Germline V gene data show CDR1 as SEHNR and CDR2 as FQNEAQ (reference sequence). This chain's CDR3 is CASSPGEGRGNIQYF. The DNA for the CDR3 is TGTGCCAGCAGCCCGGGTGAAGGGCGGGGGAACATTCAGTACTTC.

The chain uses TRBV29-1 and TRBJ2-1; unclear D gene. The CDR3 spans 14 residues. CDR1 is SQVTM and CDR2 is ANQGSEA in the germline V gene. The V and J ends lost 3 bases and 0 bases respectively, with 9 bases between them. The CDR3: CSVDPESSYNEQFF. CDR3 bases: TGCAGCGTTGACCCGGAGAGCTCCTACAATGAGCAGTTCTTC.

The CDR3 region has the DNA TGTGCCAGCAGTTACTCGAGTACCTCCAACCCGTATGGCTACACCTTC. Protein sequence: CASSYSSTSNPYGYTF. J is TRBJ1-2 and V is TRBV6-5, with D unclear. V was clipped by 0 bases and J by 5 bases, with 16 bases between them. This CDR3 contains 16 residues. Germline V lookup: CDR1 MNHEY, CDR2 SVGAGI.

The chain recombines TRBV10-3 with TRBJ2-1; the match to TRBD1 covers 9 bases. This CDR3 has 18 residues. Per the germline V gene, CDR1 is ENHRY and CDR2 is SYGVKD. The V and J ends lost 3 bases and 6 bases, in that order; junction bases with no gene match: 15. The CDR3 sequence is CAISENAQGASYGNEQFF. The CDR3 DNA reads as TGTGCCATCAGTGAAAACGCACAGGGGGCTAGCTATGGCAATGAGCAGTTCTTC.

This chain joins TRBV2 and TRBJ2-2; 9 bases are a match to TRBD2. The CDR3 consists of 14 residues. After removal of 4 bases from V and 6 bases from J, the junction contained 3 bases not matched to a gene. In germline, CDR1 is SNHLY, CDR2 FYNNEI. The DNA of the CDR3 is TGTGCCAGCAGTGGGACTAGCGTCCCCGGGGAGCTGTTTTTT. It is translated as CASSGTSVPGELFF.

V usage is TRBV6-1 and J usage is TRBJ1-3, with 7 bases lining up with TRBD1. This CDR3 comprises 14 residues. Germline CDR1 and CDR2: MNHNS and SASEGT. V gave up 6 bases and J gave up 1 base; unmatched junction bases: 3. CDR3 coding DNA: TGTGCCAGCAGACCCAGGGGGTCTGGAAACACCATATATTTT. Its protein is CASRPRGSGNTIYF.